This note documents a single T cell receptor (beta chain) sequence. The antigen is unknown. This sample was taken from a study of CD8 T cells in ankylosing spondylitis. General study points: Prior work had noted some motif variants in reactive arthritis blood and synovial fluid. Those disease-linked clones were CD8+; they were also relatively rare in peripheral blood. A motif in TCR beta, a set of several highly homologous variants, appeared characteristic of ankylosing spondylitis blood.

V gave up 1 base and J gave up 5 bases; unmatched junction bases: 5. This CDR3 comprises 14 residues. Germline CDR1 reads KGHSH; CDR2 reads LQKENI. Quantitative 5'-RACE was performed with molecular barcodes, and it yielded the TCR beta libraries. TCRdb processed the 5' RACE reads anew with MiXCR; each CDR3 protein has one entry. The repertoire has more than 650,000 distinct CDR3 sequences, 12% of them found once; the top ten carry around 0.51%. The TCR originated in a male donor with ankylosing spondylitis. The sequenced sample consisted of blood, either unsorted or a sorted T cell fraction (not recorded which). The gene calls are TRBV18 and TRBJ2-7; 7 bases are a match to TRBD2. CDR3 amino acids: CASSPHASGDEQYF. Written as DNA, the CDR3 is TGTGCCAGCTCACCACATGCTAGCGGAGACGAGCAGTACTTC.